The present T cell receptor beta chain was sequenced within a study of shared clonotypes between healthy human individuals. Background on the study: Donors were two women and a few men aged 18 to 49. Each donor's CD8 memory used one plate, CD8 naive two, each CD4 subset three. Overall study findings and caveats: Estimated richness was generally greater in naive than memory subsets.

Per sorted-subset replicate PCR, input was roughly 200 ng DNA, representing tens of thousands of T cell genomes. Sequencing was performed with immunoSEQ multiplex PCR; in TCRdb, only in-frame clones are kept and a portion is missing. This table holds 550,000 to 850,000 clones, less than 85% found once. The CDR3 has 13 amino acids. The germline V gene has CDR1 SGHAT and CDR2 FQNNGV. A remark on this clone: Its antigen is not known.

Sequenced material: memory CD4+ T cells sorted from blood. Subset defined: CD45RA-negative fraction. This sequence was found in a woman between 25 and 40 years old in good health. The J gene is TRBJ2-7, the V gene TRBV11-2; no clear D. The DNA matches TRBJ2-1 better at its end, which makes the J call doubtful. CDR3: CASSLDEFDEQFF. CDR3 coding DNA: TGTGCCAGCAGCTTAGATGAGTTCGATGAGCAGTTCTTC.